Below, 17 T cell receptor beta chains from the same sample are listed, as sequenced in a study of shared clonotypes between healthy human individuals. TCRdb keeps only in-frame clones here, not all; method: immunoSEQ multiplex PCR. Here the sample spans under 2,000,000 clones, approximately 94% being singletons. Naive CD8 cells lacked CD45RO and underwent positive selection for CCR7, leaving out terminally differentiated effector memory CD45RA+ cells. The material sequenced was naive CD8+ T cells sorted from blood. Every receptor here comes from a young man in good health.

DNA of the CDR3: TGCGCCAGCAGCTTCCGGGGAAACGAGCAGTACTTC. Its translation is CASSFRGNEQYF. V gene TRBV4-3 combines with J gene TRBJ2-7; TRBD2 is a possible D gene (5 bases). The CDR3 runs to 12 residues. The ends were cut back, 5 bases at V and 5 bases at J, with 10 bases in the middle. Germline CDR1 and CDR2: LGHNA and YSLEER.

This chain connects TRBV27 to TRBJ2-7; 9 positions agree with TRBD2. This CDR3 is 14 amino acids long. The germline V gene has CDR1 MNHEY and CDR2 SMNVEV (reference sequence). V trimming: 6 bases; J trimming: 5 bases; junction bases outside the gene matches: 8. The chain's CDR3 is CASSLSGRTNEQYF. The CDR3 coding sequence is TGTGCCAGCAGCCTTAGCGGGAGAACGAACGAGCAGTACTTC.

CDR3: CASRTTSLHEQFF. CDR3 in DNA: TGTGCCAGCAGAACGACTAGCTTGCATGAGCAGTTCTTC. This rearrangement joins TRBV6-1 to TRBJ2-1, with TRBD2 matching over 7 bases. The CDR3 covers 13 residues. J gave up 8 bases and V 6 bases, and 7 bases lay outside the gene matches. Germline loops: CDR1 MNHNS, CDR2 SASEGT.

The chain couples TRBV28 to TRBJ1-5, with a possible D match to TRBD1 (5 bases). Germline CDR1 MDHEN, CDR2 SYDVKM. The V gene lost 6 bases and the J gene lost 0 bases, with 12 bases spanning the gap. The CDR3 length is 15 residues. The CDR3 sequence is CASSSGLFSNQPQHF. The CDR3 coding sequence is TGTGCCAGCAGCTCGGGACTCTTTAGCAATCAGCCCCAGCATTTT.

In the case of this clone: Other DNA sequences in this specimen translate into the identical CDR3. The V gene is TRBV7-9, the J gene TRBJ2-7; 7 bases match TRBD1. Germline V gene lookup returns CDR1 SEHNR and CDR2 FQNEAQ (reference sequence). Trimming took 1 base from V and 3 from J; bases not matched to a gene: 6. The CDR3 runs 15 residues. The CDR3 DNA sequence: TGTGCCAGCAGCTTAGGGCAGGGGGTCTTCTACGAGCAGTACTTC. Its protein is CASSLGQGVFYEQYF.

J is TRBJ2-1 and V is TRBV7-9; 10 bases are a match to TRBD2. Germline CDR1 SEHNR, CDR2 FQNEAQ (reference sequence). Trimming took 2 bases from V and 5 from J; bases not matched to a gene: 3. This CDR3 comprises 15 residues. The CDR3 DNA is TGTGCCAGCAGCTTACTAGCGGGAGACCACAATGAGCAGTTCTTC. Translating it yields CASSLLAGDHNEQFF.

The DNA for the CDR3 is TGTGCCAGCAGCGATCTGGGAGGGACGGAGACCCAGTACTTC. Translation gives CASSDLGGTETQYF. This chain links TRBV7-9 with TRBJ2-5; 7 bases line up with TRBD2. The CDR3 runs to 14 residues. Germline V gene lookup returns CDR1 SEHNR and CDR2 FQNEAQ (reference sequence). V shed 5 bases, J shed 5 bases, and the junction held 8 bases outside the gene matches.

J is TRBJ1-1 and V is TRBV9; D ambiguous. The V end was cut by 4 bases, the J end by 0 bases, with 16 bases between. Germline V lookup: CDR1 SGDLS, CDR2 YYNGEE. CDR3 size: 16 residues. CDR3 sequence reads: CASSPMLVGMNTEAFF. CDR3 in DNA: TGTGCCAGCAGCCCCATGCTGGTAGGGATGAACACTGAAGCTTTCTTT. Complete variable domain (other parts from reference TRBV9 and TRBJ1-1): DSGVTQTPKHLITATGQRVTLRCSPRSGDLSVYWYQQSLDQGLQFLIQYYNGEERAKGNILERFSAQQFPDLHSELNLSSLELGDSALYFCASSPMLVGMNTEAFFGQGTRLTVV.

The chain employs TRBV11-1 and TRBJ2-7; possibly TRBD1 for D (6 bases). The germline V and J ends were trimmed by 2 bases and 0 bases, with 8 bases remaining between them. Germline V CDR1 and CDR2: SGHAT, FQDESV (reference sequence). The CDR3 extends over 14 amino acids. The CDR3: CASSLQGTSYEQYF. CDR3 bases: TGTGCCAGCAGCTTACAGGGGACCTCCTACGAGCAGTACTTC.

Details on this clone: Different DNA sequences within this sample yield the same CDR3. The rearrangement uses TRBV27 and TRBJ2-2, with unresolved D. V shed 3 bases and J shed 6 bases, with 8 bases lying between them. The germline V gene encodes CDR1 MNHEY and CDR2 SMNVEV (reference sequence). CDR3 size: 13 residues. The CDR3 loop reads CASSFLGSGELFF. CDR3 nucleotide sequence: TGTGCCAGCAGTTTTTTGGGCTCCGGGGAGCTGTTTTTT.

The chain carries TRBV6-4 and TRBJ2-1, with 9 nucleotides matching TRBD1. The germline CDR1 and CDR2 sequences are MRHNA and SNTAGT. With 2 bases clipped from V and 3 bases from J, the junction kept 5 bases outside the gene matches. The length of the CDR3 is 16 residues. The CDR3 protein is CASSDLAGQGYNEQFF. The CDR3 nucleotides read TGTGCCAGCAGTGACCTGGCGGGACAGGGCTACAATGAGCAGTTCTTC.

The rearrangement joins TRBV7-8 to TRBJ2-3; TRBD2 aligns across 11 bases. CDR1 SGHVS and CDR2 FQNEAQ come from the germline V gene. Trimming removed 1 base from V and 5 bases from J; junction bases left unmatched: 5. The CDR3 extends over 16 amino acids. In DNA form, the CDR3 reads TGTGCCAGCAGCTTAGTACTAGCGGGGGTACAAGATACGCAGTATTTT. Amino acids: CASSLVLAGVQDTQYF.

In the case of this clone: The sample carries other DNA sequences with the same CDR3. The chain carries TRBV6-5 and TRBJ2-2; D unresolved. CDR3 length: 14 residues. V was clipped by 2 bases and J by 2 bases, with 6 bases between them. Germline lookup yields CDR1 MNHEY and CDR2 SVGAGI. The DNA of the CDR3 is TGTGCCAGCAGTTACGGGATAAACACCGGGGAGCTGTTTTTT. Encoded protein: CASSYGINTGELFF.

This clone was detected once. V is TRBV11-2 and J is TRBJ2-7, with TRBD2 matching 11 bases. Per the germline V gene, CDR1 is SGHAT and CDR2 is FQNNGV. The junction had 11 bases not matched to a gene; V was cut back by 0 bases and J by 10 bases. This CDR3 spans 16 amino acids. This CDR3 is CASSLEGLAVYGHQYF. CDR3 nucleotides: TGTGCCAGCAGCTTAGAGGGACTAGCGGTTTACGGGCACCAGTACTTC.

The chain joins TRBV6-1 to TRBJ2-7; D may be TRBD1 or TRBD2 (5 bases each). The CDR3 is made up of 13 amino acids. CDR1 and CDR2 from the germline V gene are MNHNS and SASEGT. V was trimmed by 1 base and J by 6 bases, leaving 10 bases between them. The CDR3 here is CASSEVEGTEQYF. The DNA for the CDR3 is TGTGCCAGCAGTGAAGTAGAGGGGACCGAGCAGTACTTC.

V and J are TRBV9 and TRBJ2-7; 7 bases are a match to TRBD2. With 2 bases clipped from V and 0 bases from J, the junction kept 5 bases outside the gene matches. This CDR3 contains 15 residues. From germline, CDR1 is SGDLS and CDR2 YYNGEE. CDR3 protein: CASSVSSGTSYEQYF. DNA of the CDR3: TGTGCCAGCAGCGTTTCTAGCGGAACCTCCTACGAGCAGTACTTC.

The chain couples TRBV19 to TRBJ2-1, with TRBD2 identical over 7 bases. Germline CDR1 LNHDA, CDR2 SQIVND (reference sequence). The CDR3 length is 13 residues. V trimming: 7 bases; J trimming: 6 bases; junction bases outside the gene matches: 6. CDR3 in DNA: TGTGCCAGTAACGCGGGAGTACCCAATGAGCAGTTCTTC. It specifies CASNAGVPNEQFF.